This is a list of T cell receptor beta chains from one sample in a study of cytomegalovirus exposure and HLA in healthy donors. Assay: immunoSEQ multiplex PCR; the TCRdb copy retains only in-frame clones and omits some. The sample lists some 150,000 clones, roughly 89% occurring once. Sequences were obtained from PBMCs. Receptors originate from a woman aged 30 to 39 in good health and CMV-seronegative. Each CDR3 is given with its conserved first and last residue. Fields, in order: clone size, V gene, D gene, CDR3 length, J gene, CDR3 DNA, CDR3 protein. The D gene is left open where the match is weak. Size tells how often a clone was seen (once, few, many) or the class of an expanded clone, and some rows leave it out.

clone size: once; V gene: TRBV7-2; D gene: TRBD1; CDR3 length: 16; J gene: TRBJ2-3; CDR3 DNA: TGTGCCAGCAGCTTAACCGGGACAGGGTTCACAGATACGCAGTATTTT; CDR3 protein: CASSLTGTGFTDTQYF
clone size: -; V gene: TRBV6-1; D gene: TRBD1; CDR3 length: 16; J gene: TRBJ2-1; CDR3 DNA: TGTGCCAGCAGTGTCGTGGGACAGGGTATGTACAATGAGCAGTTCTTC; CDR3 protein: CASSVVGQGMYNEQFF
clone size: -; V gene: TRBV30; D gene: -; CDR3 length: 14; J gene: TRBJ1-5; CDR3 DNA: TGTGCCTGGAGTGTACGGGGACTAACTAGGCCCCAGCATTTT; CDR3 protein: CAWSVRGLTRPQHF
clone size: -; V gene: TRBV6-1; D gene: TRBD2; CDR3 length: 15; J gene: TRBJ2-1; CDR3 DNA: TGTGCCAGCGGGGCTAGGAGCGGGAGTTCGGATGAGCAGTTCTTC; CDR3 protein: CASGARSGSSDEQFF
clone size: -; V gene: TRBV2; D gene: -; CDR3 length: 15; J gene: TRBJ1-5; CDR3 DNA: TGTGCCAGCAGTGACAGGGGATATAGCAATCAGCCCCAGCATTTT; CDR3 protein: CASSDRGYSNQPQHF
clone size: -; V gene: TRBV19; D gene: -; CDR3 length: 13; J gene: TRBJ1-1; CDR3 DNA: TGTGCCAGTAGTACCAGGGTCGGCACTGAAGCTTTCTTT; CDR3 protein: CASSTRVGTEAFF
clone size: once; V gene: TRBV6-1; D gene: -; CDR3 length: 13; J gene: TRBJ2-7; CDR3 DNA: TGTGCCAGCAGTGAAGAGAGCTTCTACGAGCAGTACTTC; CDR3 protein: CASSEESFYEQYF
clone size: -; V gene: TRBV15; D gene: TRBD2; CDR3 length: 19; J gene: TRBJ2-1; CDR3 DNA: TGTGCCACCAGCAGAGGAGCGGCTAGCGGGGGCCGCGGATACAATGAGCAGTTCTTC; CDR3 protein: CATSRGAASGGRGYNEQFF
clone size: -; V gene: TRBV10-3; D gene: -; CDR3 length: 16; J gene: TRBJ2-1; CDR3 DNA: TGTGCCATCAGTGAGTCGGTTATGGGGCCTAAGGGAGAGCAGTTCTTC; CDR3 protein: CAISESVMGPKGEQFF
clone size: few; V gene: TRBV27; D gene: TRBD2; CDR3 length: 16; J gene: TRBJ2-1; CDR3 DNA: TGTGCCAGCAGTTTATACACGACTAGCGGGAACGATGAGCAGTTCTTC; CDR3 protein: CASSLYTTSGNDEQFF
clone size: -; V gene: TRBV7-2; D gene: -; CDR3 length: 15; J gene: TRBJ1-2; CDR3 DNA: TGTGCCAGCAGCTTAACCGAAAGGGGTAACTATGGCTACACCTTC; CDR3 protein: CASSLTERGNYGYTF
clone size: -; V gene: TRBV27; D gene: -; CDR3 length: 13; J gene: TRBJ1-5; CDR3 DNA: TGTGCCAGCAGTTTCAGGGGTCCTCAGCCCCAGCATTTT; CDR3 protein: CASSFRGPQPQHF
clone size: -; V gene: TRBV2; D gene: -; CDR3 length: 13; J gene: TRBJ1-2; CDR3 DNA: TGTGCCAGCAGGTCCCAGGGCCCCTATGGCTACACCTTC; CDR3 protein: CASRSQGPYGYTF
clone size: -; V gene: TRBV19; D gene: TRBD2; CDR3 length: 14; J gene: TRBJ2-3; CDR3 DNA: TGTGCCAGTAAGCCAGCGGGGCGTAGAGATACGCAGTATTTT; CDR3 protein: CASKPAGRRDTQYF
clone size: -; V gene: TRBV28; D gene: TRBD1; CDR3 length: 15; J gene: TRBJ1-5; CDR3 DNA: TGTGCCAGCAGTTTGTCACAGGGGGCTAATCAGCCCCAGCATTTT; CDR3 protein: CASSLSQGANQPQHF
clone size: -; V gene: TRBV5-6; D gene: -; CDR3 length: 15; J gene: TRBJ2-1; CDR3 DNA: TGTGCCAGCAGCCCTCGTACAATAACCTACAATGAGCAGTTCTTC; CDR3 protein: CASSPRTITYNEQFF
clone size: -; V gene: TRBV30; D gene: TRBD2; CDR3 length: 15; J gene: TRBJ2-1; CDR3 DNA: TGTGCCTGGAGTCCGGGACTAGCGGTTAACAATGAGCAGTTCTTC; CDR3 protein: CAWSPGLAVNNEQFF
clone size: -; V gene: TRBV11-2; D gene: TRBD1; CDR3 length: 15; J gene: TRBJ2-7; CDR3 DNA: TGTGCCAGCAGCCTCGAGACAGGGTCGGGGTACGAGCAGTACTTC; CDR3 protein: CASSLETGSGYEQYF
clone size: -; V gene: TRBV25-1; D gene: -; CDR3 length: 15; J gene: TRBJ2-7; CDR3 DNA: TGTGCCAGCAGTGATCTGGGGAGGTCCCTCTACGAGCAGTACTTC; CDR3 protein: CASSDLGRSLYEQYF
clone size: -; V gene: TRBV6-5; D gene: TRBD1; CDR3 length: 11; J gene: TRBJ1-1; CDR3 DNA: TGTGCCAGCAGCCGGGACAGGACAGCTTTCTTT; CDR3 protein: CASSRDRTAFF
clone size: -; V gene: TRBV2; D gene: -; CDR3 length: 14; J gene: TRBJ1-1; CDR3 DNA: TGTGCCAGCAGTGAACAGGGTCCTTCCCCCGAAGCTTTCTTT; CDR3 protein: CASSEQGPSPEAFF
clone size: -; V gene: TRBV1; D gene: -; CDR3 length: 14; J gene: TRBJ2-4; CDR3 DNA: TGCACCAGCAGCCAGTCTGGGGGGGAAAACATTCAGTACTTC; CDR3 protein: CTSSQSGGENIQYF
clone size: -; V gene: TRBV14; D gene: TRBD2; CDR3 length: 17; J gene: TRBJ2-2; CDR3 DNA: TGTGCCAGCAGCCCCCGGTGGGGGGGTACGAACACCGGGGAGCTGTTTTTT; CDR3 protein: CASSPRWGGTNTGELFF
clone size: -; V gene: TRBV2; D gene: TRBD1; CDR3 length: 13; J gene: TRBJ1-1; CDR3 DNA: TGTGCCAGCCGTGACAGGGCAACCACTGAAGCTTTCTTT; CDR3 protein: CASRDRATTEAFF
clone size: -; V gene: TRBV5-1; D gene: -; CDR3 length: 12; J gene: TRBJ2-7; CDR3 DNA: TGCGCCAGCGGACAGGGAGGGTACGAGCAGTACTTC; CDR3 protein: CASGQGGYEQYF
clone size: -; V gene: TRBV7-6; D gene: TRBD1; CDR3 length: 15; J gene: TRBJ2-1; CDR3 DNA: TGTGCCAGCAGCACATACAGGGGTCTGGGGAATGAGCAGTTCTTC; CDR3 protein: CASSTYRGLGNEQFF
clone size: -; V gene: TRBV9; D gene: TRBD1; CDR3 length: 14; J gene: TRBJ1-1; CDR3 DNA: TGTGCCAGCAGCGTTACAGGGGGAAACACTGAAGCTTTCTTT; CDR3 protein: CASSVTGGNTEAFF